The 32 T cell receptor beta chains in this list originate from one sample, sequenced in a study of shared clonotypes between healthy human individuals. The data were produced by immunoSEQ multiplex PCR, yet TCRdb's version contains in-frame clones alone and is incomplete. Of 2,500,000 or so clones in the sample, around nine tenths were seen once. The sequencing input was naive CD4+ T cells sorted from blood. Stated subset: CD45RA+ positively selected. These TCRs come from a man younger than 35 in good health.

This clone was found once. In DNA form, the CDR3 reads TGTGCCAGCAGTGCCGGGACTAGCGATATAGATACGCAGTATTTT. It codes for CASSAGTSDIDTQYF. The V and J genes are TRBV25-1 and TRBJ2-3, with 10 bases fitting TRBD2. Looked up from germline, CDR1 is MGHDK and CDR2 is SYGVNS. J gave up 5 bases and V 4 bases, and 6 bases lay outside the gene matches. The CDR3 totals 15 residues.

V usage is TRBV11-1 and J usage is TRBJ2-7; 7 bases align to TRBD1. This CDR3 has 13 residues. Germline V lookup: CDR1 SGHAT, CDR2 FQDESV (reference sequence). V gave up 3 bases and J gave up 6 bases; unmatched junction bases: 5. CDR3 bases: TGTGCCAGCAGCTTTGGGACAGCACTCGAGCAGTACTTC. Amino acid sequence: CASSFGTALEQYF. Variable domain in full (rest from reference TRBV11-1 and TRBJ2-7): EAEVAQSPRYKITEKSQAVAFWCDPISGHATLYWYRQILGQGPELLVQFQDESVVDDSQLPKDRFSAERLKGVDSTLKIQPAELGDSAMYLCASSFGTALEQYFGPGTRLTVT.

The chain links TRBV10-3 to TRBJ2-2; D is unclear. Trimming took off 4 bases at V and 1 base at J, with 13 bases between the two ends. This CDR3 region has 16 residues. The V gene's germline CDR1 is ENHRY and CDR2 SYGVKD. CDR3 nucleotides: TGTGCCATCAGTGGGTCTATTAACGGGAACACCGGGGAGCTGTTTTTT. Encoded protein: CAISGSINGNTGELFF.

This clone was picked up one time. The sample holds other DNA sequences that translate to the same CDR3. J is TRBJ2-5 and V is TRBV19, with 8 bases lining up with TRBD1. Trimming cost V 4 bases and J 0 bases; bases outside gene matches: 4. The germline CDR1 and CDR2 sequences are LNHDA and SQIVND (reference sequence). The CDR3 has 15 residues. The CDR3 region has the DNA TGTGCCAGTAGTAAAGGACAGGGATACCAAGAGACCCAGTACTTC. This gives the protein CASSKGQGYQETQYF.

This chain's CDR3 is CASSQVAGLTEAFF. The CDR3 DNA sequence: TGTGCCAGCAGCCAAGTCGCGGGTCTCACTGAAGCTTTCTTT. The V call is TRBV14, the J call TRBJ1-1, with D hard to call. The V gene's germline CDR1 is SGHDN and CDR2 FVKESK. The germline V and J ends were trimmed by 1 base and 4 bases, with 10 bases remaining between them. The CDR3 length is 14 residues. Together with reference TRBV14 and TRBJ1-1, the CDR3 gives the full variable domain: EAGVTQFPSHSVIEKGQTVTLRCDPISGHDNLYWYRRVMGKEIKFLLHFVKESKQDESGMPNNRFLAERTGGTYSTLKVQPAELEDSGVYFCASSQVAGLTEAFFGQGTRLTVV.

The chain combines TRBV10-3 with TRBJ2-3; 8 nucleotides match TRBD2. This CDR3 contains 15 residues. The V gene end was trimmed by 3 bases and the J gene end by 4 bases; junction bases not matched to a gene: 6. Germline values: CDR1 ENHRY, CDR2 SYGVKD. The CDR3 loop reads CAISDGGRTADTQYF. The CDR3 nucleotides are TGTGCCATCAGTGACGGCGGGAGGACCGCAGATACGCAGTATTTT.

Points on this clone: The same CDR3 also results from other DNA sequences found in this sample. V is TRBV9 and J is TRBJ2-7, with D possibly matching TRBD2 (5 bases). CDR1 SGDLS and CDR2 YYNGEE come from the germline V gene. The CDR3 runs 14 residues. Trimming took 0 bases from V and 3 from J, leaving 10 bases between them. The CDR3, as DNA: TGTGCCAGCAGCGTAGGCACCGGGATCTACGAGCAGTACTTC. Its translation is CASSVGTGIYEQYF.

On this clone: This sample includes further DNA sequences coding for the same CDR3. The V call is TRBV5-4, the J call TRBJ2-7, with 9 bases matching TRBD1. The J segment lost 5 bases and the V segment lost 3 bases, leaving 6 bases of the junction unmatched. CDR1 is SGHNT and CDR2 is YYREEE in the germline V gene (reference sequence). CDR3 length equals 14 residues. CDR3 residues: CASSSGTGRDEQYF. DNA of the CDR3: TGTGCCAGCAGCTCGGGGACAGGGAGGGACGAGCAGTACTTC.

This clone appeared once. The V call is TRBV5-3, the J call TRBJ1-6, with D hard to call. TRBV5-3 is an ORF, with its function uncertain. Trimming cost V 3 bases and J 0 bases, with 19 bases left between them. The CDR3 sequence is 19 residues long. CDR3 residues: CARSSGPNDPSSYNSPLHF. The DNA for the CDR3 is TGTGCCAGAAGCTCCGGACCTAATGATCCAAGCTCCTATAATTCACCCCTCCACTTT.

This rearrangement joins TRBV2 to TRBJ1-2; 9 bases align to TRBD1. Germline V gives CDR1 SNHLY, CDR2 FYNNEI. The CDR3 runs to 13 residues. The trim removed 9 bases at V and 8 bases at J, leaving 10 bases unmatched. CDR3 coding DNA: TGTGCCAGTCTGACAGGGGGTTCGGGAGGCTACACCTTC. Protein sequence: CASLTGGSGGYTF. The variable domain in full, with the rest retrieved from reference TRBV2 and TRBJ1-2, is EPEVTQTPSHQVTQMGQEVILRCVPISNHLYFYWYRQILGQKVEFLVSFYNNEISEKSEIFDDQFSVERPDGSNFTLKIRSTKLEDSAMYFCASLTGGSGGYTFGSGTRLTVV.

The gene calls are TRBV7-8 and TRBJ2-5, with TRBD1 matching 8 bases. J gave up 4 bases and V 5 bases, and 6 bases lay outside the gene matches. The CDR3 loop spans 14 amino acids. Germline CDR1 reads SGHVS; CDR2 reads FQNEAQ. Here the CDR3 reads CASSGRQGLETQYF. The CDR3 bases are TGTGCCAGCAGCGGTAGACAGGGGTTAGAGACCCAGTACTTC.

The chain couples TRBV18 to TRBJ2-4, with 9 positions matching TRBD1. The CDR3 has 16 amino acids. CDR1 is KGHSH and CDR2 is LQKENI in the germline V gene. Unmatched junction bases numbered 7, after V lost 3 bases and J lost 4 bases. The CDR3 nucleotides are TGTGCCAGCTCACCGGGAACCGGGACAGGGAAAAACATTCAGTACTTC. Protein: CASSPGTGTGKNIQYF.

This sequence joins TRBV19 and TRBJ1-1; perhaps TRBD1 as D (5 bases). Germline assignment: CDR1 LNHDA and CDR2 SQIVND (reference sequence). The germline V and J ends were trimmed by 7 bases and 0 bases, with 12 bases remaining between them. The CDR3 consists of 14 residues. The CDR3 DNA reads TGTGCCAGTATCGGGACCCCCGTGAACACTGAAGCTTTCTTT. Translating it yields CASIGTPVNTEAFF.

The V call is TRBV7-9, the J call TRBJ2-1, with 9 nucleotides matching TRBD1. With V trimmed by 3 bases and J by 7 bases, 7 bases remained unmatched. CDR3 size: 15 residues. Germline lookup yields CDR1 SEHNR and CDR2 FQNEAQ (reference sequence). The CDR3 DNA follows: TGTGCCAGCAGCTTTACCCGGGACAGGGAGAATGAGCAGTTCTTC. This codes for CASSFTRDRENEQFF.

This chain uses TRBV11-2 with TRBJ2-7; 11 bases match TRBD2. The V and J ends lost 4 bases and 6 bases, in that order; junction bases with no gene match: 5. The CDR3 consists of 14 residues. Germline CDR1 is SGHAT and CDR2 is FQNNGV. CDR3: CASSSGGLAVEQYF. CDR3 DNA sequence: TGTGCCAGCAGCTCTGGGGGACTAGCGGTCGAGCAGTACTTC.

The CDR3 is CASTLERYEQYF. As DNA, the CDR3 is TGTGCCAGCACCCTTGAGAGGTACGAGCAGTACTTC. The J gene is TRBJ2-7, the V gene TRBV6-1, with unresolved D. The V end lost 7 bases, the J end lost 4 bases, and 11 bases lay between the germline ends. The CDR3 has 12 amino acids. Germline V gene lookup returns CDR1 MNHNS and CDR2 SASEGT.

The chain is built from TRBV6-5 and TRBJ1-2, with 8 bases that match TRBD1. CDR3 length equals 14 residues. Looked up from germline, CDR1 is MNHEY and CDR2 is SVGAGI. The J segment lost 4 bases and the V segment lost 6 bases, leaving 7 bases of the junction unmatched. The CDR3 DNA reads TGTGCCAGCAGCCCCGGGACAGGCGGCTATGGCTACACCTTC. It translates to CASSPGTGGYGYTF.

The rearrangement joins TRBV2 to TRBJ1-5, with TRBD1 as a possible D gene (5 bases). V was clipped by 8 bases and J by 4 bases, with 12 bases between them. Looked up from germline, CDR1 is SNHLY and CDR2 is FYNNEI. This CDR3 has 13 amino acids. This chain's CDR3 is CASGGGENQPQHF. The CDR3 DNA follows: TGTGCCAGCGGCGGGGGAGAGAATCAGCCCCAGCATTTT.

This clone was seen a few times. The rearrangement joins TRBV18 to TRBJ1-4, with D possibly matching TRBD1 (6 bases). Germline CDR1 and CDR2: KGHSH and LQKENI. Trimming took 5 bases from V and 8 from J, leaving 15 bases between them. The CDR3 runs 14 residues. This chain's CDR3 is CASSSRQAGEKLFF. The CDR3 DNA sequence: TGTGCCAGCTCATCACGACAGGCTGGAGAAAAACTGTTTTTT. Based on the CDR3 plus reference TRBV18 and TRBJ1-4, the full variable domain is NAGVMQNPRHLVRRRGQEARLRCSPMKGHSHVYWYRQLPEEGLKFMVYLQKENIIDESGMPKERFSAEFPKEGPSILRIQQVVRGDSAAYFCASSSRQAGEKLFFGSGTQLSVL.

In its sample, this clone was seen a few times. The sample holds other DNA sequences that translate to the same CDR3. This chain uses TRBV30 with TRBJ1-6; possible D gene TRBD1, 6 bases. CDR3 length equals 13 residues. CDR1 GTSNPN and CDR2 SVGIG come from the germline V gene (reference sequence). V was pared by 0 bases and J by 9 bases, with 9 bases between. DNA for the CDR3: TGTGCCTGGAGTGTACAGGGAGGTTCACCCCTCCACTTT. Amino acids: CAWSVQGGSPLHF. Variable domain in full (rest from reference TRBV30 and TRBJ1-6): SQTIHQWPATLVQPVGSPLSLECTVEGTSNPNLYWYRQAAGRGLQLLFYSVGIGQISSEVPQNLSASRPQDRQFILSSKKLLLSDSGFYLCAWSVQGGSPLHFGNGTRLTVT.

CDR3: CASSLRLAGGLGTDTQYF. CDR3 nucleotides: TGTGCCAGCAGCCTAAGACTAGCGGGAGGCCTGGGCACAGATACGCAGTATTTT. J is TRBJ2-3 and V is TRBV2, with 13 bases aligning to TRBD2. Trimming cost V 6 bases and J 1 base; bases outside gene matches: 10. Germline V gene sequence: CDR1 SNHLY, CDR2 FYNNEI. CDR3 size: 18 residues.

V usage is TRBV7-2 and J usage is TRBJ2-5; 8 nucleotides align to TRBD2. The CDR3 sequence is 15 residues long. V lost 1 base and J lost 9; bases outside the gene matches: 10. Germline-derived CDR1 and CDR2 are SGHTA and FQGNSA. The CDR3 protein is CASSLEVAIAGSQYF. In nucleotides, the CDR3 is TGTGCCAGCAGCTTAGAAGTTGCCATAGCGGGATCCCAGTACTTC.

This chain joins TRBV11-2 and TRBJ2-1; D is possibly TRBD2 (5 bases). Trimming pared 3 bases from V and 0 bases from J, leaving 12 bases between. The CDR3 is 16 residues long. Germline V gene data show CDR1 as SGHAT and CDR2 as FQNNGV. The CDR3 spells CASSLAGKSSYNEQFF. As DNA, the CDR3 is TGTGCCAGCAGCTTGGCCGGGAAGAGCTCCTACAATGAGCAGTTCTTC.

As for this clone: Germline is not matched at one junction end, which may reflect a read error. The CDR3 sequence: CASSSGLPNEKLFF. In DNA, the CDR3 is TGTGCCAGCAGCTCGGGACTACCTAACGAAAAACTGTTTTTT. The chain links TRBV28 to TRBJ1-4; weak D call: TRBD1 (5 bases). The CDR3 is 14 residues long. Germline assignment: CDR1 MDHEN and CDR2 SYDVKM.

This rearrangement joins TRBV19 to TRBJ2-7; D tentatively fits TRBD1 or TRBD2 (5 bases each). The V end was cut by 4 bases, the J end by 6 bases, with 16 bases between. Germline V gene sequence: CDR1 LNHDA, CDR2 SQIVND (reference sequence). This CDR3 is 14 amino acids long. In DNA, the CDR3 is TGTGCCAGTAGTACCGGGACCGCGAACGGCGAGCAGTACTTC. As protein: CASSTGTANGEQYF.

The chain couples TRBV27 to TRBJ2-3; TRBD2 agrees at 9 bases. V lost 5 bases, J lost 5 bases, and 11 bases stayed unmatched. Per germline, CDR1 MNHEY and CDR2 SMNVEV (reference sequence). There are 16 residues in the CDR3. The chain's CDR3 is CASSGLAGTRGDTQYF. CDR3 in DNA: TGTGCCAGCAGTGGGCTAGCGGGGACCCGGGGAGATACGCAGTATTTT.

The chain recombines TRBV7-2 with TRBJ2-5; possible D gene TRBD2, 6 bases. This CDR3 is 13 amino acids long. Germline CDR1 and CDR2: SGHTA and FQGNSA. V lost 8 bases, J lost 5 bases, and 15 bases lay in between. This CDR3 reads CASGRGLGETQYF. Written as DNA, the CDR3 is TGTGCCAGCGGAAGGGGACTGGGGGAGACCCAGTACTTC. Filled out from reference TRBV7-2 and TRBJ2-5, the complete variable domain reads GAGVSQSPSNKVTEKGKDVELRCDPISGHTALYWYRQSLGQGLEFLIYFQGNSAPDKSGLPSDRFSAERTGGSVSTLTIQRTQQEDSAVYLCASGRGLGETQYFGPGTRLLVL.

Points on this clone: Other nucleotide sequences in the sample specify the same CDR3. The chain combines TRBV6-1 with TRBJ1-4, with a possible D match to TRBD1 (5 bases). This CDR3 is 14 amino acids long. The germline CDR1 and CDR2 sequences are MNHNS and SASEGT. V was clipped by 6 bases and J by 0 bases, with 8 bases between them. CDR3 protein: CASSLGATNEKLFF. The CDR3 coding sequence is TGTGCCAGCAGCCTGGGGGCAACTAATGAAAAACTGTTTTTT.

This clone was seen just once. V usage is TRBV15 and J usage is TRBJ2-2; weak D call: TRBD2 (6 bases). Germline assignment: CDR1 LNHNV and CDR2 YYDKDF (reference sequence). Trimming cost V 0 bases and J 6 bases, with 20 bases left between them. This CDR3 spans 18 amino acids. The CDR3 sequence: CATSRDTVILAPPGELFF. CDR3 DNA: TGTGCCACCAGCAGAGATACCGTTATTCTAGCGCCCCCCGGGGAGCTGTTTTTT.

CDR3 sequence reads: CASWQNNEQFF. CDR3 sequence (DNA): TGTGCCAGCTGGCAAAACAATGAGCAGTTCTTC. The chain recombines TRBV6-1 with TRBJ2-1; D is uncertain. The CDR3 sequence is 11 residues long. Germline assignment: CDR1 MNHNS and CDR2 SASEGT. V was shortened by 8 bases and J by 5 bases, with 7 bases between the two germline ends.

V and J are TRBV6-1 and TRBJ2-3; 10 positions match TRBD2. The CDR3 is 15 amino acids. J was trimmed by 0 bases and V by 8 bases; bases with no gene match: 5. In germline, CDR1 is MNHNS, CDR2 SASEGT. This CDR3 is CASSTSGASTDTQYF. The CDR3 nucleotides read TGTGCCAGCTCCACTAGCGGGGCTAGCACAGATACGCAGTATTTT.

V is TRBV9 and J is TRBJ2-1; 14 positions match TRBD2. Trimming removed 2 bases from V and 1 base from J; junction bases left unmatched: 11. CDR3 length equals 20 residues. CDR1 and CDR2 (germline): SGDLS, YYNGEE. The CDR3 region has the DNA TGTGCCAGCAGCGTGGGGACTAGCGGGAGTATAGGGGTTTCCTACAATGAGCAGTTCTTC. Its translation is CASSVGTSGSIGVSYNEQFF.